This T cell receptor beta chain was found in a study of T cells in localized non-small cell lung cancer. Notes on the study in general: Adjacent lung was found to contain a median around 58 of the top 100 tumor clones. The study found T cell clonality highest in uninvolved adjacent lung, above tumor.

Trimming cost V 2 bases and J 4 bases; bases outside gene matches: 6. Germline CDR1 MGHRA, CDR2 YSYEKL. The CDR3 covers 15 residues. Libraries were prepared by immunoSEQ multiplex PCR; TCRdb keeps only in-frame clonotypes and omits some of them. Of under 70,000 clones listed, around 86% are singletons. A remark on this clone: Its antigen is as yet unknown.

The sequence derives from a woman aged 35 to 75 with stage I lung adenocarcinoma. The chain couples TRBV4-1 to TRBJ1-1; 8 nucleotides match TRBD1. The sequencing here drew on peripheral blood, taken before any cancer treatment. The CDR3 region has the DNA TGCGCCAGCAGCCAACCCCAGGGGGCAGGCACTGAAGCTTTCTTT. This translates into CASSQPQGAGTEAFF.